This entry describes one T cell receptor (beta chain). Its target is unknown. These data come from a study of beta chain features in type 1 diabetes. Overall study findings and caveats: All four CD4+ subsets from Type 1 diabetes patients carried moderately but significantly shorter TCRB CDR3s. Naive, central memory and Treg TCRB repertoires seemed to resemble each other more closely in patients than they did in healthy donors.

All of the isolated RNA was reverse transcribed, so expressed TCRB transcripts were sequenced. TCRdb keeps only in-frame clones here, not all; method: immunoSEQ multiplex PCR. This table has 600,000 to 700,000 clones, 9.5% to 15% appearing once. Trimming pared 2 bases from V and 2 bases from J, leaving 8 bases between. The CDR3 extends over 14 amino acids. Germline V CDR1 and CDR2: SGHNT, YYREEE (reference sequence). CD4+ naive, central memory, regulatory and stem cell-like memory subsets were isolated by sorting on CD45RO/CCR7/CD25/CD127/CD95/CD27. The receptor's source is a man aged 25 to 40 with type 1 diabetes. Sequenced: naive CD4+ T cells from blood. The chain joins TRBV5-4 to TRBJ2-1; D possibly corresponds to TRBD1 (6 bases). This CDR3 reads CASSLQGPYNEQFF. The CDR3 region has the DNA TGTGCCAGCAGCTTACAGGGACCCTACAATGAGCAGTTCTTC.